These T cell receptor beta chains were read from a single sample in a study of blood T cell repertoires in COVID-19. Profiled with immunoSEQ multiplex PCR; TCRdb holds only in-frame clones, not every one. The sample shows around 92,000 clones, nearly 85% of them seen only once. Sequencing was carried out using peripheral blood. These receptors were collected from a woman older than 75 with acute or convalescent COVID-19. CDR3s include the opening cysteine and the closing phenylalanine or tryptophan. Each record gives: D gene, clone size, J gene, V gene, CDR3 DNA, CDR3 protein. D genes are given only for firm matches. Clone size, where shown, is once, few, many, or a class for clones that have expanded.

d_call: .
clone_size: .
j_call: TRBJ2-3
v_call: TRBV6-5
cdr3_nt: TGTGCCAGCAGTCTCCCGACTGTACCAGATACGCAGTATTTT
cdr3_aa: CASSLPTVPDTQYF

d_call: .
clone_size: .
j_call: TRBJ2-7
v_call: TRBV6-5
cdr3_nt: TGTGCCAGCACCCGTCTCGGGGGATCCGAGCAGTACTTC
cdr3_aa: CASTRLGGSEQYF

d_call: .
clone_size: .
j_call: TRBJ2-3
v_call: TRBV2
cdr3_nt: TGTGCCAGCAGTGAAGAGCGGAAGACGCAGTATTTT
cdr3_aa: CASSEERKTQYF

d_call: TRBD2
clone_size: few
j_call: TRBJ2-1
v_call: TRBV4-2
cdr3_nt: TGTGCCAGCAGCCCGACTAGCGGGAGAGTCCTCTACAATGAGCAGTTCTTC
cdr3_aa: CASSPTSGRVLYNEQFF

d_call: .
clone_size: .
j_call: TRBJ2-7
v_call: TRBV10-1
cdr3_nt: TGCGCCAGCAGTGATGGCCCCCCCTACGAGCAGTACTTC
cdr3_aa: CASSDGPPYEQYF

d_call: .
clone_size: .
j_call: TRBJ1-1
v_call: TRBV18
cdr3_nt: TGTGCCAGCTCACCACCGGGGTACCAGGGCACTGAAGCTTTCTTT
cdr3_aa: CASSPPGYQGTEAFF

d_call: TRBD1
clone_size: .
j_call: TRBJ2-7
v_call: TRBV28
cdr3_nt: TGTGCCAGCAGACAGGACAGGCGAAGCTCCTACGAGCAGTACTTC
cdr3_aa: CASRQDRRSSYEQYF

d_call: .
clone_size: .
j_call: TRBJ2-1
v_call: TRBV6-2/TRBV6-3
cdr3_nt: TGTGCCAGCAGTCGCGACAGCTTAAGCTCCTACAATGAGCAGTTCTTC
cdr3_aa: CASSRDSLSSYNEQFF

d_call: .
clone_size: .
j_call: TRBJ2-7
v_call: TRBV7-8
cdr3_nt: TGTGCCAGCAGCAACAGGGCCTCCTACGAGCAGTACTTC
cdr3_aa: CASSNRASYEQYF

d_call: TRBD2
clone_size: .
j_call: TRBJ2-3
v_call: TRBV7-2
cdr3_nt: TGTGCCAGCAGCCCGGGACTAGCAGCTGATACGCAGTATTTT
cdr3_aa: CASSPGLAADTQYF

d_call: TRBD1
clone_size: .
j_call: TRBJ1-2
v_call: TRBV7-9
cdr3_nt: TGTGCCAGCAGCTCCGGGACAGGGGCCCACTATCGAGGCTACACCTTC
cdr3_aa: CASSSGTGAHYRGYTF

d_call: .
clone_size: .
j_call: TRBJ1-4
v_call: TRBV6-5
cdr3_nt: TGTGCCAGCAGCCCATCGGGGGGGGTTAATGAAAAACTGTTTTTT
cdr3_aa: CASSPSGGVNEKLFF

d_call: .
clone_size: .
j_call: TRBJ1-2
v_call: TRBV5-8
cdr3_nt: TGTGCCAGCAGCCTCGACAGATATGGCTACACCTTC
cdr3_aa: CASSLDRYGYTF

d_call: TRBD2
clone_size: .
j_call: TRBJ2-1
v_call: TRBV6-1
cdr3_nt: TGTGCCAGCAGTGACGCGGGAGGGCCGGGTAATGAGCAGTTCTTC
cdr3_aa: CASSDAGGPGNEQFF

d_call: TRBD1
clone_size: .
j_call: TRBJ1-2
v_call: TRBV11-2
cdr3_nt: TGTGCCAGCAGCTGGACAGGGGGCCCTTTTTATGGCTACACCTTC
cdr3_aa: CASSWTGGPFYGYTF

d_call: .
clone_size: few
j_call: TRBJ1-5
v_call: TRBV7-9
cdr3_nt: TGTGCCAGCAGCTTAGGGGGGGAAACGCAGCCCCAGCATTTT
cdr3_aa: CASSLGGETQPQHF

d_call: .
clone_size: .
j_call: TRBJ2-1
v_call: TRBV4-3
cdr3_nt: TGCGCCAGCAGCCAAGTATACAGGCAAAACTACAATGAGCAGTTCTTC
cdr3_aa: CASSQVYRQNYNEQFF

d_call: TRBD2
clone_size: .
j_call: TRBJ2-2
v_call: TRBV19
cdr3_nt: TGTGCCAGTAGTGAAACTACGGGACTAGCGGGATTGGGGGAGCTGTTTTTT
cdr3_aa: CASSETTGLAGLGELFF